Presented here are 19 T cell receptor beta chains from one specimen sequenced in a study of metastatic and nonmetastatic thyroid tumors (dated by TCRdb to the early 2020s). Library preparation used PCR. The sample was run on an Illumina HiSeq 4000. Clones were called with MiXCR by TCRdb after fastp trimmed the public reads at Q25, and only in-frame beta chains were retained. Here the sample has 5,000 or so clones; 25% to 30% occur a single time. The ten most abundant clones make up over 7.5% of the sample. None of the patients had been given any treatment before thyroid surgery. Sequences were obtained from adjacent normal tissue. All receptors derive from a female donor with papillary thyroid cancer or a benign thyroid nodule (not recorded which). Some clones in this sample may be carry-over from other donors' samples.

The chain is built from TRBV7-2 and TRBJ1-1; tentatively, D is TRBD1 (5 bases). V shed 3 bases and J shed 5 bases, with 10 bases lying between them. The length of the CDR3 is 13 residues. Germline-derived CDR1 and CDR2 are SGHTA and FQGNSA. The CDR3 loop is CASSLGGATEAFF. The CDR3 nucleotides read TGTGCCAGCAGCTTGGGGGGAGCGACTGAAGCTTTCTTT.

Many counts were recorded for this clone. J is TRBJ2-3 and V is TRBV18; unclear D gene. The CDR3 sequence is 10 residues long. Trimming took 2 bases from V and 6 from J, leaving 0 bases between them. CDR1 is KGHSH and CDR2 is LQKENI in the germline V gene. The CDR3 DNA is TGTGCCAGCTCACCAGATACGCAGTATTTT. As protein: CASSPDTQYF.

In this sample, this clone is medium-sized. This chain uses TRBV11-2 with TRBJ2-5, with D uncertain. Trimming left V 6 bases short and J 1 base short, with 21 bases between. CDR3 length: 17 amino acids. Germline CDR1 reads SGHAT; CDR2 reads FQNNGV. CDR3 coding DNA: TGTGCCAGCAGACGCGCTGGAGTCGGGCTTGTCCAAGAGACCCAGTACTTC. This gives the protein CASRRAGVGLVQETQYF.

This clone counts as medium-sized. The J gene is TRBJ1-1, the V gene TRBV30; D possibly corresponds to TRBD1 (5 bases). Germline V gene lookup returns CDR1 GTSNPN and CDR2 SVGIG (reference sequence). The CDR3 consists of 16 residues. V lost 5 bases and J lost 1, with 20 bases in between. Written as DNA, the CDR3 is TGTGCCTGGCGACCACTCGCAGGGTTGGGGAACACTGAAGCTTTCTTT. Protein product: CAWRPLAGLGNTEAFF.

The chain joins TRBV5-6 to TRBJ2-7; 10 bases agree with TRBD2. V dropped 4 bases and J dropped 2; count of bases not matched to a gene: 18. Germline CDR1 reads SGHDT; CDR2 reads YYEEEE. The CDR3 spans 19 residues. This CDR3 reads CASSPDSRTSGLAPYEQYF. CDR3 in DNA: TGTGCCAGCAGCCCCGATTCCCGGACGTCGGGACTAGCGCCCTACGAGCAGTACTTC.

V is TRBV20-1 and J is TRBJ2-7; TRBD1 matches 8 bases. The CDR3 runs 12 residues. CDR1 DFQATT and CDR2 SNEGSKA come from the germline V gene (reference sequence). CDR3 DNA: TGCACCGTAGAGGGACAGGTTGGCGAGCAGTACTTC. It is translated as CTVEGQVGEQYF.

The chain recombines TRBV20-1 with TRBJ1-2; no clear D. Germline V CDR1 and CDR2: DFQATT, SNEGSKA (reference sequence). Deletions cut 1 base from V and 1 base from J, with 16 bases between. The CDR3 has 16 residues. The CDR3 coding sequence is TGCAGTGCTAGAGTGTCCCTACCGACATTTAACTATGGCTACACCTTC. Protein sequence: CSARVSLPTFNYGYTF.

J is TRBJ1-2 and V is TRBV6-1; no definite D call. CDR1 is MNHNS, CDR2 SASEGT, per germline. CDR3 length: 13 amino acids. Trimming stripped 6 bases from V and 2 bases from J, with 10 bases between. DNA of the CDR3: TGTGCCAGCAGCCCCGGCCCCAACTATGGCTACACCTTC. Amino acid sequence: CASSPGPNYGYTF.

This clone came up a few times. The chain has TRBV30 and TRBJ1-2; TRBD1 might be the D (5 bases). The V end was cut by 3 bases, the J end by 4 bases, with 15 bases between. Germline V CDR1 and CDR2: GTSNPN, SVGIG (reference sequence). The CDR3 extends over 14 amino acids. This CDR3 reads CAWSINTGVYGYTF. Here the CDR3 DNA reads TGTGCCTGGAGCATTAATACAGGAGTCTATGGCTACACCTTC.

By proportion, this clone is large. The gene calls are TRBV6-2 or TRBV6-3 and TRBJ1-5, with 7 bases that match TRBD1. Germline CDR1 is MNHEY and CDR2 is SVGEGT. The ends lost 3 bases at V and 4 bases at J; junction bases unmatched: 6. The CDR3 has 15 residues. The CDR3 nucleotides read TGTGCCAGCAGTTATGGGACAGCTAGGAATCAGCCCCAGCATTTT. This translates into CASSYGTARNQPQHF.

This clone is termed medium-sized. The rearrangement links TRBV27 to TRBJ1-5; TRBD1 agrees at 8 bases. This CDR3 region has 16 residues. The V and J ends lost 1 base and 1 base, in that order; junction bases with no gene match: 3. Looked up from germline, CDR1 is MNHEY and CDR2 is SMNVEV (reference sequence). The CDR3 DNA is TGTGCCAGCAGTTTATTTCAGGGGGCGAGCAATCAGCCCCAGCATTTT. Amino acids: CASSLFQGASNQPQHF.

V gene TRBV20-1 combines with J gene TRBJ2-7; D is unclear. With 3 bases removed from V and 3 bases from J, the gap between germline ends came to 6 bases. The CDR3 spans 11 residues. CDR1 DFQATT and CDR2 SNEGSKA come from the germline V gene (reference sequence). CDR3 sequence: CSARADYEQYF. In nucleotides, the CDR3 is TGCAGTGCTAGGGCAGACTACGAGCAGTACTTC.

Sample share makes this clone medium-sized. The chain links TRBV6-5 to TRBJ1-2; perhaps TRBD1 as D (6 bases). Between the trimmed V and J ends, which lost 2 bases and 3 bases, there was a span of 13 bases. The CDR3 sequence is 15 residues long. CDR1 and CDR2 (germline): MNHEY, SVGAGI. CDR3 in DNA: TGTGCCAGCAGTTACGGGAACAGGGTGGACTATGGCTACACCTTC. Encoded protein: CASSYGNRVDYGYTF.

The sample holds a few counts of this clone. This CDR3 is CASSQSSYEQYF. The CDR3 DNA reads TGTGCCAGCAGCCAGAGCTCCTACGAGCAGTACTTC. The V call is TRBV6-2 or TRBV6-3, the J call TRBJ2-7, with D unclear. Germline CDR1 is MNHEY and CDR2 is SVGEGT. V was cut by 6 bases and J by 0 bases, with 6 bases left in between. CDR3 size: 12 residues.

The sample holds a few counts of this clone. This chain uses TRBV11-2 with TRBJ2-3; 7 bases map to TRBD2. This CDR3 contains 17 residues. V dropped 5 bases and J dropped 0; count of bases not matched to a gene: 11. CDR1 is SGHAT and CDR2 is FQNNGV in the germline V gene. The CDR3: CASSLWSAGESTDTQYF. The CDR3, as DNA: TGTGCCAGCAGCCTTTGGAGCGCGGGAGAGAGCACAGATACGCAGTATTTT. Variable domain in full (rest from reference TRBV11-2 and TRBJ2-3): EAGVAQSPRYKIIEKRQSVAFWCNPISGHATLYWYQQILGQGPKLLIQFQNNGVVDDSQLPKDRFSAERLKGVDSTLKIQPAKLEDSAVYLCASSLWSAGESTDTQYFGPGTRLTVL.

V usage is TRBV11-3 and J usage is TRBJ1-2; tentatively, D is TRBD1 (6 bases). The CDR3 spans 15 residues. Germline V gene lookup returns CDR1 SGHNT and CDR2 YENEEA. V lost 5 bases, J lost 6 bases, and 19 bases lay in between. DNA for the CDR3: TGTGCCAGCAGCCCCGTGGGGGGGGGCAGCGATGGCTACACCTTC. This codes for CASSPVGGGSDGYTF.

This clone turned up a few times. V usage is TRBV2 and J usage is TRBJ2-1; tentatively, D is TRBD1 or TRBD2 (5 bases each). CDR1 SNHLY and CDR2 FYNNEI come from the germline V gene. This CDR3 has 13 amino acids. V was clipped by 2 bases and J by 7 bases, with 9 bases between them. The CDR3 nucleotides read TGTGCCAGCAGTGAAACTAGACAGAATGAGCAGTTCTTC. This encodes CASSETRQNEQFF.

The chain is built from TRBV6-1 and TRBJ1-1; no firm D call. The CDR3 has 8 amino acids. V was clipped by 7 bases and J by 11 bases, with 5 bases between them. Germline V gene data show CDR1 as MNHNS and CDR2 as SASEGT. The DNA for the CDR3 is TGTGCCAGCAAGCGGGCTTTCTTT. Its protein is CASKRAFF.

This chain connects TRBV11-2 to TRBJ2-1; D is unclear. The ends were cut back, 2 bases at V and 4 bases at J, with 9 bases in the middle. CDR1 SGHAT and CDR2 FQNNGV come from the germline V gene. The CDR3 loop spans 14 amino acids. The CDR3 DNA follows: TGTGCCAGCAGCTTAAGTTCCGCGTACAATGAGCAGTTCTTC. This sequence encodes CASSLSSAYNEQFF.